These 22 T cell receptor beta chains originate from one sample sequenced in a study of blood T cell repertoires in COVID-19 (dated by TCRdb to the early 2020s). The library was generated by the immunoSEQ multiplex PCR assay. TCRdb re-hosts the immuneACCESS table, in-frame sequences only. Its copies lack some clones; in the studies checked, an unresolved V gene accounts for under half of them, and the cause for the rest is not known. The sample profile shows about 300,000 clones; roughly 85% of them were found once. Around 1.8% of the sample is held by the ten biggest clonotypes. The specimen was PBMCs or T cells enriched from blood (not recorded which). These receptor sequences come from a woman under 40 who had been exposed to COVID-19.

This rearrangement joins TRBV10-1 to TRBJ1-6; perhaps TRBD1 as D (5 bases). Per the germline V gene, CDR1 is WNHNN and CDR2 is SYGVQD (reference sequence). This CDR3 region has 14 residues. V gave up 8 bases and J gave up 10 bases, with 18 bases separating them. The CDR3 coding sequence is TGCGCCAGCTCAGGATCTATCGGGGGATCACCCCTCCACTTT. Protein: CASSGSIGGSPLHF.

Only one count was recorded for this clone. V gene TRBV28 combines with J gene TRBJ1-1; the D is unclear. The V end was cut by 4 bases, the J end by 4 bases, with 10 bases between. CDR1 and CDR2 (germline): MDHEN, SYDVKM. The CDR3 extends over 13 amino acids. The CDR3: CASSSPHTTEAFF. Here the CDR3 DNA reads TGTGCCAGCAGTTCCCCCCACACCACTGAAGCTTTCTTT.

This clone was recorded a few times. The chain combines TRBV7-9 with TRBJ1-5; TRBD1 matches 9 bases. Germline V gene sequence: CDR1 SEHNR, CDR2 FQNEAQ (reference sequence). Trimming removed 4 bases from V and 5 bases from J; junction bases left unmatched: 12. This CDR3 is 17 amino acids long. CDR3 in DNA: TGTGCCAGCAGCTCGCCCGACAGGGGGTCGGCGCATCAGCCCCAGCATTTT. Protein product: CASSSPDRGSAHQPQHF.

In this sample, this clone turned up once. The CDR3 bases are TGTGCCAGCAGCTCGAATTCCGGGGGGGCCCATGAGCAGTTCTTC. Its translation is CASSSNSGGAHEQFF. The rearrangement links TRBV7-3 to TRBJ2-1, with 8 bases that match TRBD2. The germline V gene has CDR1 SGHTA and CDR2 FQGTGA. The CDR3 extends over 15 amino acids. Trimming took 4 bases from V and 8 from J; bases not matched to a gene: 10.

The chain couples TRBV24-1 to TRBJ2-5; D is unclear. V was trimmed by 10 bases and J by 0 bases, leaving 5 bases between them. The CDR3 totals 11 residues. Germline V CDR1 and CDR2: KGHDR, SFDVKD. CDR3 bases: TGTGCCACGCGCCACCAAGAGACCCAGTACTTC. Encoded protein: CATRHQETQYF.

This clone has only one observation. The rearrangement uses TRBV5-1 and TRBJ2-7, with D possibly TRBD2 on 7 matching bases. The germline V gene has CDR1 SGHRS and CDR2 YFSETQ. The germline V and J ends were trimmed by 4 bases and 3 bases, with 23 bases remaining between them. This CDR3 comprises 17 residues. CDR3 nucleotide sequence: TGCGCCAGCAGCCCCCTTGGGGGGGCAGGGTATAACTACGAGCAGTACTTC. This encodes CASSPLGGAGYNYEQYF.

This clone was detected only once. The rearrangement joins TRBV7-9 to TRBJ2-1, with D possibly being TRBD1 (5 bases). CDR1 is SEHNR and CDR2 is FQNEAQ in the germline V gene (reference sequence). The V end was cut by 2 bases, the J end by 12 bases, with 26 bases between. This CDR3 region has 17 residues. The CDR3 spells CASSLREGADLTPLQFF. In DNA form, the CDR3 reads TGTGCCAGCAGCTTAAGGGAAGGGGCGGATTTAACTCCACTGCAGTTCTTC.

V and J are TRBV11-3 and TRBJ2-1; 15 bases fit TRBD2. The V and J ends lost 5 bases and 4 bases, in that order; junction bases with no gene match: 12. CDR1 and CDR2 (germline): SGHNT, YENEEA. The CDR3 consists of 19 residues. The CDR3 loop reads CASSLGLAGGPIGYNEQFF. The DNA for the CDR3 is TGTGCCAGCAGCCTCGGACTAGCGGGAGGGCCAATCGGGTACAATGAGCAGTTCTTC.

The chain carries TRBV6-5 and TRBJ1-3; unclear D gene. Germline assignment: CDR1 MNHEY and CDR2 SVGAGI. The CDR3 loop spans 14 amino acids. Trimming removed 5 bases from V and 0 bases from J, with 8 bases in between. CDR3 coding DNA: TGTGCCAGCAGTAACAGAGCCTCTGGAAACACCATATATTTT. This translates into CASSNRASGNTIYF.

The rearrangement uses TRBV6-5 and TRBJ2-3; no clear D. Trimming took off 8 bases at V and 2 bases at J, with 11 bases between the two ends. The CDR3 runs 13 residues. Germline V lookup: CDR1 MNHEY, CDR2 SVGAGI. The CDR3 here is CASGSAPTDTQYF. The CDR3 coding sequence is TGTGCCAGCGGCTCCGCACCCACAGATACGCAGTATTTT.

The V and J genes are TRBV6-2 or TRBV6-3 and TRBJ2-7, with 7 bases lining up with TRBD1. CDR1 MNHEY and CDR2 SVGEGT come from the germline V gene. V trimming: 5 bases; J trimming: 6 bases; junction bases outside the gene matches: 10. The CDR3 loop spans 14 amino acids. The CDR3 sequence is CASSRTTGSGEQYF. The CDR3 DNA is TGTGCCAGCAGTCGAACGACAGGGTCAGGCGAGCAGTACTTC.

The chain employs TRBV2 and TRBJ2-5; 11 nucleotides align to TRBD2. Trimming took 7 bases from V and 3 from J; bases not matched to a gene: 10. This CDR3 spans 16 amino acids. Germline lookup yields CDR1 SNHLY and CDR2 FYNNEI. CDR3 bases: TGTGCCAGCACCGAACCCCTAGCGGGGGGAAAAGAGACCCAGTACTTC. The encoded protein is CASTEPLAGGKETQYF.

As DNA, the CDR3 is TGTGCCAGAAGCTTGGCCAAAGGAGGGATGGGGGAAAAACTGTTTTTT. Amino acids: CARSLAKGGMGEKLFF. The V gene is TRBV5-3, the J gene TRBJ1-4; D gene uncertain. TRBV5-3 is annotated as an ORF whose role is uncertain. CDR3 length equals 16 residues. Trimming removed 0 bases from V and 8 bases from J, with 17 bases in between.

The chain recombines TRBV18 with TRBJ1-1; D unclear. The CDR3 has 15 residues. Between the trimmed V and J ends, which lost 3 bases and 7 bases, there was a span of 18 bases. From germline, CDR1 is KGHSH and CDR2 LQKENI. The CDR3 DNA reads as TGTGCCAGCTCACCGGGTCAAGGATATTACAGTGAAGCTTTCTTT. Translating it yields CASSPGQGYYSEAFF.

The chain carries TRBV5-8 and TRBJ1-5; D gene uncertain. The CDR3 is 15 residues long. Germline lookup yields CDR1 SGHTS and CDR2 YDEGEE. V lost 0 bases and J 0 bases, leaving 7 bases between the germline ends. The CDR3 DNA follows: TGTGCCAGCAGCTTGGCCGGAGATAGCAATCAGCCCCAGCATTTT. Residues: CASSLAGDSNQPQHF.

The sample holds one count of this clone. The chain links TRBV4-1 to TRBJ1-1, with 8 positions matching TRBD1. The germline CDR1 and CDR2 sequences are MGHRA and YSYEKL. The trim removed 3 bases at V and 3 bases at J, leaving 6 bases unmatched. The length of the CDR3 is 15 residues. DNA of the CDR3: TGCGCCAGCAGCCACGAACACAGGGGGGACACTGAAGCTTTCTTT. It specifies CASSHEHRGDTEAFF.

The rearrangement links TRBV19 to TRBJ2-7, with 7 bases fitting TRBD2. The ends lost 3 bases at V and 2 bases at J; junction bases unmatched: 4. The germline gives CDR1 LNHDA, CDR2 SQIVND (reference sequence). There are 14 residues in the CDR3. This CDR3 reads CASSIGAGPYEQYF. In DNA, the CDR3 is TGTGCCAGTAGTATCGGAGCGGGGCCCTACGAGCAGTACTTC.

The CDR3 sequence: CASSEVGVDNQPQHF. CDR3 DNA: TGTGCCAGCAGTGAAGTAGGGGTTGACAATCAGCCCCAGCATTTT. The chain links TRBV6-1 to TRBJ1-5, with a tentative D call TRBD1 (5 bases). V gave up 1 base and J gave up 3 bases, with 10 bases separating them. The CDR3 contains 15 residues. CDR1 and CDR2 (germline): MNHNS, SASEGT.

This chain connects TRBV13 to TRBJ1-1; D ambiguous. Looked up from germline, CDR1 is PRHDT and CDR2 is FYEKMQ (reference sequence). V was cut by 4 bases and J by 7 bases, with 13 bases left in between. CDR3 length equals 13 residues. The CDR3 loop is CASSSRVPSEAFF. The CDR3 region has the DNA TGTGCCAGCAGCTCCCGGGTCCCGAGTGAAGCTTTCTTT.

CDR3 DNA: TGTGCCAGCAGCCACTATTCGGGGGGCGACGGAGATACGCAGTATTTT. Translating it yields CASSHYSGGDGDTQYF. V gene TRBV3-1 (or the pseudogene TRBV3-2) combines with J gene TRBJ2-3, with D maybe TRBD2 (7 bases). The V end was cut by 3 bases, the J end by 5 bases, with 18 bases between. The CDR3 covers 16 residues. Germline CDR1 LGHDT, CDR2 YNNKEL (reference sequence).

This rearrangement joins TRBV19 to TRBJ2-3, with TRBD2 identical over 7 bases. Losses at the gene ends were 5 bases for V and 6 bases for J; bases not matched to a gene: 11. The CDR3 is 15 amino acids. Per the germline V gene, CDR1 is LNHDA and CDR2 is SQIVND (reference sequence). DNA for the CDR3: TGTGCCAGTAGTCTGGATTTGACTAGCTCGGATACGCAGTATTTT. This encodes CASSLDLTSSDTQYF.

This rearrangement joins TRBV6-1 to TRBJ1-5; possible D gene TRBD1, 6 bases. The CDR3 runs 16 residues. Per germline, CDR1 MNHNS and CDR2 SASEGT. The V gene lost 1 base and the J gene lost 7 bases, with 17 bases spanning the gap. Here the CDR3 reads CASSEGMGGGGQPQHF. In DNA, the CDR3 is TGTGCCAGCAGTGAAGGCATGGGGGGGGGCGGGCAGCCCCAGCATTTT.